This paragraph reports one TCR beta chain. Germline trimming cut 3 bases from V and 11 bases from J; bases unmatched to any gene: 11. The length of the CDR3 is 14 residues. Germline V gives CDR1 LGHDT, CDR2 YNNKEL (reference sequence). The data belong to a study of blood T cell repertoires in COVID-19. In the study overall: The samples span acute and convalescent COVID-19 from the United States, Italy and Spain.

Clones were read by immunoSEQ multiplex PCR, and TCRdb kept only the in-frame ones, dropping some. The profile shows 200,000 to 250,000 clones, 80% to 90% of them singletons. The sequencing sample was made of peripheral blood. This chain links TRBV3-1 (or the pseudogene TRBV3-2) with TRBJ1-1; 8 nucleotides agree with TRBD1. The receptor was derived from an elderly woman with acute or convalescent COVID-19. In DNA form, the CDR3 reads TGTGCCAGCAGCCAGCTTACAGGGGGATCATTCGCTTTCTTT. Translated: CASSQLTGGSFAFF.